These 22 T cell receptor beta chains came from one sample sequenced in a study of T-cell reconstitution after alpha-beta-depleted transplantation in children. Preparation of the TCRbeta library used unique molecular identifiers. TCRdb used MiXCR to reprocess the PCR reads, holding one entry per CDR3 protein. The data hold about 870,000 distinct CDR3 sequences, with 15% to 20% observed a single time. Sequencing was performed on PBMCs, mostly from graft donor cells, taken 360 days after TCRalphabeta/CD19-depleted stem cell transplant. The origin of the receptors is a male patient younger than 18 who had a stem cell transplant for acute lymphoblastic leukemia, so the T cells may come from the graft donor.

This clonotype was observed a few times. V gene TRBV6-1 combines with J gene TRBJ2-3; TRBD1 aligns across 10 bases. From germline, CDR1 is MNHNS and CDR2 SASEGT. Trimming took 5 bases from V and 4 from J; bases not matched to a gene: 12. The CDR3 spans 17 residues. CDR3: CASSKNTGQGLADTQYF. For the CDR3, the DNA is TGTGCCAGCAGTAAAAACACGGGACAGGGGTTAGCAGATACGCAGTATTTT.

The rearrangement uses TRBV6-1 and TRBJ2-2; TRBD2 matches at 7 bases. Germline loops: CDR1 MNHNS, CDR2 SASEGT. V trimming: 2 bases; J trimming: 0 bases; junction bases outside the gene matches: 6. The CDR3 has 17 residues. DNA for the CDR3: TGTGCCAGCAGTGAAATTGGGCTAGCGGCGAACACCGGGGAGCTGTTTTTT. Encoded protein: CASSEIGLAANTGELFF.

The rearrangement links TRBV11-1 to TRBJ1-1; D is unresolved. The V and J ends lost 10 bases and 2 bases respectively, with 8 bases between them. The CDR3 is 11 amino acids. In germline, CDR1 is SGHAT, CDR2 FQDESV (reference sequence). The CDR3 here is CATRGNTEAFF. The CDR3 DNA sequence: TGTGCCACCAGAGGTAACACTGAAGCTTTCTTT.

The gene calls are TRBV6-5 and TRBJ1-2; D unresolved. Trimming cost V 2 bases and J 2 bases, with 15 bases left between them. The CDR3 runs to 16 residues. Germline CDR1 reads MNHEY; CDR2 reads SVGAGI. The CDR3 sequence is CASSYPVESLNYGYTF. Written as DNA, the CDR3 is TGTGCCAGCAGTTACCCGGTTGAGTCACTCAACTATGGCTACACCTTC.

This chain connects TRBV20-1 to TRBJ2-3, with a tentative D call TRBD2 (6 bases). This CDR3 is built from 13 residues. The germline V gene has CDR1 DFQATT and CDR2 SNEGSKA (reference sequence). This chain's CDR3 is CSATDYSTDTQYF. CDR3 nucleotide sequence: TGCAGCGCCACGGACTATAGCACAGATACGCAGTATTTT.

This chain uses TRBV11-1 with TRBJ1-5; TRBD1 might be the D (5 bases). Germline CDR1 is SGHAT and CDR2 is FQDESV (reference sequence). CDR3 size: 18 residues. V lost 2 bases and J 0 bases, leaving 17 bases between the germline ends. The DNA of the CDR3 is TGTGCCAGCAGCTTAATAACAGGACTGCAATTTAGCAATCAGCCCCAGCATTTT. Its translation: CASSLITGLQFSNQPQHF.

This clonotype has at least ten counts. The genes are TRBV11-2 and TRBJ2-5, with no clear D. Trimming pared 3 bases from V and 4 bases from J, leaving 9 bases between. This CDR3 is built from 13 residues. Germline lookup yields CDR1 SGHAT and CDR2 FQNNGV. CDR3 sequence reads: CASSLDGIETQYF. CDR3 bases: TGTGCCAGCAGCTTGGACGGAATAGAGACCCAGTACTTC.

This clonotype appeared a few times. The V call is TRBV5-8, the J call TRBJ2-7, with a possible D match to TRBD2 (5 bases). Germline values: CDR1 SGHTS, CDR2 YDEGEE. V was trimmed by 4 bases and J by 7 bases, leaving 9 bases between them. CDR3 length equals 11 residues. CDR3 sequence: CASSRLREQYF. CDR3 coding DNA: TGTGCCAGCAGCAGACTACGGGAGCAGTACTTC.

This clonotype was detected only a few times. V is TRBV29-1 and J is TRBJ1-3; D is undetermined. Germline V gene data show CDR1 as SQVTM and CDR2 as ANQGSEA. The CDR3 is made up of 12 amino acids. The germline V and J ends were trimmed by 6 bases and 2 bases, with 8 bases remaining between them. DNA of the CDR3: TGCAGCGTCAGGACGGCTGGAAACACCATATATTTT. Translated: CSVRTAGNTIYF.

This chain uses TRBV12-3 or TRBV12-4 with TRBJ2-7, with 7 bases identical to TRBD2. This CDR3 is built from 15 residues. The V gene end was trimmed by 6 bases and the J gene end by 3 bases; junction bases not matched to a gene: 11. This CDR3 is CASSKLGLAVYEQYF. The CDR3 DNA reads as TGTGCCAGCAGCAAACTAGGTCTAGCGGTCTACGAGCAGTACTTC.

In its sample, this clonotype was seen a few times. The chain couples TRBV2 to TRBJ2-7; 7 nucleotides match TRBD1. Germline V gene lookup returns CDR1 SNHLY and CDR2 FYNNEI. J lost 1 base, V lost 4 bases, and 10 bases had no gene match. The CDR3 spans 16 residues. This CDR3 is CASSVPDTGASYEQYF. CDR3 DNA: TGTGCCAGCAGTGTTCCAGATACAGGGGCGTCCTACGAGCAGTACTTC.

The chain links TRBV15 to TRBJ2-5, with 8 positions matching TRBD2. The CDR3 is 15 amino acids. Germline-derived CDR1 and CDR2 are LNHNV and YYDKDF (reference sequence). Trimming took 1 base from V and 4 from J; bases not matched to a gene: 5. The CDR3 nucleotides read TGTGCCACCAGCAGAGCCGGGACTAGTCTAGAGACCCAGTACTTC. Its protein is CATSRAGTSLETQYF.

This chain joins TRBV20-1 and TRBJ1-4, with 8 bases matching TRBD1. CDR1 and CDR2 from the germline V gene are DFQATT and SNEGSKA (reference sequence). Unmatched junction bases numbered 14, after V lost 6 bases and J lost 8 bases. The CDR3 contains 15 residues. The CDR3 nucleotides are TGCAGTGCCCTACCACTCGGACAGGGAACGGAAAAACTGTTTTTT. Translating it yields CSALPLGQGTEKLFF.

This clonotype occurred a few times. J is TRBJ2-7 and V is TRBV5-1, with 10 bases that match TRBD1. Looked up from germline, CDR1 is SGHRS and CDR2 is YFSETQ. This CDR3 contains 15 residues. The V gene end was trimmed by 4 bases and the J gene end by 5 bases; junction bases not matched to a gene: 9. The CDR3: CASSRGDRGIHEQYF. The DNA for the CDR3 is TGCGCCAGCAGCCGAGGGGACAGGGGCATCCACGAGCAGTACTTC.

This chain links TRBV11-3 with TRBJ2-1; 8 positions match TRBD2. Unmatched junction bases numbered 13, after V lost 5 bases and J lost 4 bases. Germline CDR1 reads SGHNT; CDR2 reads YENEEA. The CDR3 contains 17 residues. CDR3 sequence reads: CASSPVPGVAGYNEQFF. CDR3 sequence (DNA): TGTGCCAGCAGCCCAGTTCCGGGGGTAGCGGGATACAATGAGCAGTTCTTC.

This clonotype has only a few counts. The V and J genes are TRBV5-1 and TRBJ2-7; 8 nucleotides line up with TRBD2. Germline lookup yields CDR1 SGHRS and CDR2 YFSETQ. This CDR3 contains 15 residues. J gave up 5 bases and V 1 base, and 8 bases lay outside the gene matches. In DNA, the CDR3 is TGCGCCAGCAGCTTGTTGGCGGGAGGATGGGACGAGCAGTACTTC. This sequence encodes CASSLLAGGWDEQYF.

V is TRBV7-3 and J is TRBJ2-1; D is possibly TRBD2 (6 bases). The V gene lost 1 base and the J gene lost 7 bases, with 20 bases spanning the gap. The length of the CDR3 is 17 residues. Germline assignment: CDR1 SGHTA and CDR2 FQGTGA. The CDR3 reads CASSLRGSGDPRNEQFF. The CDR3 DNA reads TGTGCCAGCAGCTTAAGGGGGTCGGGGGACCCTAGAAATGAGCAGTTCTTC.

The chain combines TRBV2 with TRBJ2-4; 8 positions match TRBD1. With 2 bases clipped from V and 1 base from J, the junction kept 13 bases outside the gene matches. Looked up from germline, CDR1 is SNHLY and CDR2 is FYNNEI. The CDR3 contains 19 residues. The CDR3 spells CASSESRTGLGRAKNIQYF. For the CDR3, the DNA is TGTGCCAGCAGTGAATCCCGGACAGGGTTGGGGAGGGCCAAAAACATTCAGTACTTC. Variable domain in full (rest from reference TRBV2 and TRBJ2-4): EPEVTQTPSHQVTQMGQEVILRCVPISNHLYFYWYRQILGQKVEFLVSFYNNEISEKSEIFDDQFSVERPDGSNFTLKIRSTKLEDSAMYFCASSESRTGLGRAKNIQYFGAGTRLSVL.

The rearrangement links TRBV12-3 or TRBV12-4 to TRBJ1-2, with TRBD1 matching 8 bases. V trimming: 4 bases; J trimming: 2 bases; junction bases outside the gene matches: 6. The CDR3 length is 15 residues. CDR3 sequence reads: CASSSPWTGNYGYTF. The CDR3 nucleotides are TGTGCCAGCAGTTCCCCCTGGACAGGGAACTATGGCTACACCTTC.

The chain joins TRBV29-1 to TRBJ1-2; the D gene is possibly TRBD1 (5 bases). From germline, CDR1 is SQVTM and CDR2 ANQGSEA. CDR3 length: 11 amino acids. Trimming removed 5 bases from V and 5 bases from J, with 9 bases in between. The CDR3: CSVRGRYGYTF. As DNA, the CDR3 is TGCAGCGTTCGGGGCCGATATGGCTACACCTTC.

This clonotype was counted a few times. The gene calls are TRBV5-1 and TRBJ1-5; D possibly corresponds to TRBD1 (5 bases). Deletions cut 0 bases from V and 6 bases from J, with 16 bases between. Germline values: CDR1 SGHRS, CDR2 YFSETQ. This CDR3 comprises 16 residues. The DNA of the CDR3 is TGCGCCAGCAGCTTGGAGGGGTCGGGGGGGACTCAGCCCCAGCATTTT. As protein: CASSLEGSGGTQPQHF. The full variable domain, in which reference TRBV5-1 and TRBJ1-5 provide the parts outside the CDR3, is KAGVTQTPRYLIKTRGQQVTLSCSPISGHRSVSWYQQTPGQGLQFLFEYFSETQRNKGNFPGRFSGRQFSNSRSEMNVSTLELGDSALYLCASSLEGSGGTQPQHFGDGTRLSIL.

The chain uses TRBV5-1 and TRBJ2-3; TRBD2 matches at 11 bases. V was clipped by 2 bases and J by 4 bases; unmatched bases: 12. The germline V gene encodes CDR1 SGHRS and CDR2 YFSETQ. CDR3 length equals 18 residues. Written as DNA, the CDR3 is TGCGCCAGCAGCTTCCCCGACCGACTAGCGGGATTCTCAGATACGCAGTATTTT. Translating it yields CASSFPDRLAGFSDTQYF.